This T cell receptor (beta chain) stems from a study of HIV-infected patients and healthy controls (dated 2014 in TCRdb). About the full investigation: CD4 counts were modestly but significantly increased in most of the 16 patients after three months of therapy, but they remained below normal ranges. The study tested whether deep TCR repertoire sequencing of HIV patients' small blood samples could capture immune perturbation and reconstitution. Overall T-cell lymphocytopenia was not observed in the patients, and no significant difference from controls was found in total CDR3 counts per chain. After a further year of therapy, viral load was undetectable in all patients, having already become undetectable in about 75% of the 16 patients by the second bleed. No consistent shift in CD8 counts was seen during early therapy, whereas a slight rise was seen in the CD4:CD8 ratio.

Spanning cysteine to phenylalanine, the CDR3 consists of 14 amino acids. Here the CDR3 DNA is all that survives: 42 bases in frame from base 1. Based on the germline V gene, the CDR1 and CDR2 sequences are WSHSY and SAAADI. The junction carries 18 bases between V and J, which are trimmed by 10 bases and 4 bases respectively. This clonotype has a count of ten or more. Its target antigen remains unknown. Base qualities are not recorded, but no much larger clone differs from it by a single base. Summary of the overall study and its limitations: During therapy, a significant decrease in frequency was seen for HIV-associated CDR3s, whereas no significant change was found for CMV-associated CDR3s, although most of them became more frequent. In the samples, alpha-beta chain pairing was left undetermined. Healthy control repertoires showed roughly threefold more distinct CDR3s and higher Shannon diversity than untreated HIV+ repertoires. Healthy controls shared more CDR3s between individuals than HIV+ patients, by Jaccard index and by count of highly shared sequences. HIV-infected repertoires showed significantly elevated mean Gini indices relative to controls, which possibly reflects oligoclonality. Sequencing depth was restricted by the use of whole blood, which also prevented the dynamics of distinct T-cell subpopulations from being separated. Unequal numbers of distinct sequences between patients and controls complicated comparisons, and size-matching overweighted rare events from HIV-infected data. Only sixteen HIV-infected individuals were processed, which the authors considered a major limit on how widely the findings apply. Slight age and sex profile differences between the study cohorts did not explain the observed diversity differences. HLA typing of donors was not performed in the study. Eight alpha and eight beta V genes showed significantly different mean usage between HIV-infected patients and controls. In HIV-infected patients, the apparent post-therapy recovery of the Gini index was not replicated in size-matched repertoire data. Alpha-chain CDR3s from MAIT cells appeared at high frequency in healthy controls but were severely depleted in HIV+ repertoires.

Roughly 490 ng RNA was reverse transcribed with SuperScript III using primers against the alpha and beta constant regions. Separate libraries for the alpha and beta chains were generated through chain-specific third strand synthesis that incorporated multiplexing indices. The protocol used a single primer pair to amplify all rearrangements within a chain, which avoided primer bias, and attached molecular barcodes to each cDNA molecule. Purified cDNA was ligated with T4 RNA Ligase 1 onto a 5' RACE adapter bearing a random hexamer and the SP2 sequencing primer site. With slow temperature ramps used to favor optimal annealing, second strand synthesis was primed from the SP2 site with Phusion polymerase. Two random hexamer sequences, both added before amplification and joined together, made up the 12-nucleotide barcode of each molecule. P5 and P7 adapter elements plus a second index were added in a short first PCR, which was followed by an approximately 25-cycle amplification PCR with P5s and P7 primers. A total of around 27 PCR cycles were applied to the libraries, which were quantified on a Qubit, sized on a Bioanalyzer, and diluted to roughly 4 nM. Sequencing of the normalized libraries was done on an Illumina MiSeq using 2 x 250 paired-end kits. MinElute columns were the means by which the reverse transcription reactions were cleaned up, and the reactions were eluted into 10 ul Tris-Cl. Adapter ligations ran for 20 to 25 hours at 16 degrees C and were afterwards cleaned with AMPure XP beads at a 1:1 ratio. Per the original workflow: Demultiplexed FASTQ files were processed with a modified Decombinator by which V, J, insert and barcode information was output. Sequences sharing a barcode but differing from the dominant sequence were discarded as errors, and barcodes clustered at Levenshtein distance 3 were counted to estimate original cDNA molecules. Downstream analyses used R packages ineq, vegan, igraph and RCytoscape, with IMGT nomenclature and CDR3 definitions. V gene usage was computed over distinct sequences, each TCR counted once to avoid skew from clonal expansion. Whenever two unique CDR3 amino acid sequences within a donor differed by a single Levenshtein edit, similarity networks linked them. The authors compiled published HIV-specific CDR3s (around 90 alpha, roughly 650 beta) and CMV-specific CDR3s (approximately 13 alpha, 253 beta) and searched for them in the repertoires. Random subsampling to size-matched repertoires showed patients' decreased diversity was not caused by their lower sequence numbers. TCRdb trimmed public reads at Q25 via fastp, called clones via MiXCR and kept in-frame beta chains. All rows with the same CDR3 protein become a single entry with the most common DNA and genes. TCRdb, rather than the study authors, made the V and J calls. This sample comprises several thousand distinct CDR3 sequences, 6.5% to 9.5% of them detected only once. Roughly 32% of the sample rests with the top ten.

Whole blood was used without cell fractionation, so all unsorted peripheral T cells were reflected in the repertoire. For RNA extraction, about 2.3 ml of peripheral blood was drawn into Tempus tubes. HIV-infected adults who had not yet received antiretroviral therapy and were about to begin treatment were enrolled, with the first sixteen eligible patients processed. Patients with febrile or AIDS-related illness, tumors, hepatitis B or C coinfection, immunomodulatory therapy, recent vaccination or treatment interruptions were excluded from enrollment. Residual genomic DNA was removed with the TURBO-DNase kit and globin mRNA was depleted with GLOBINclear. Pretreatment blood was drawn from HIV-infected patients immediately prior to the initiation of antiretroviral therapy.

The receptor was isolated from an adult with HIV infection. The donor label of this sample is uncertain. The chain is encoded by TRBV10-2 joined to TRBJ2-3, with the D call perhaps TRBD1 or TRBD2, each one matching 5 bases. The sample in question was blood, obtained before antiretroviral therapy. The CDR3: CATKGPTKSDTQYF. The DNA sequence is given as TGCGCCACCAAGGGACCCACTAAGTCAGATACGCAGTATTTT.